What follows are 8 T cell receptor beta chains derived from one specimen sequenced in a study of T cell changes during pregnancy in multiple sclerosis. The data were produced by immunoSEQ multiplex PCR, yet TCRdb's version contains in-frame clones alone and is incomplete. The sample gives around 55,000 clones, about 92% of which show up once; 3% to 4.5% is in the top ten. This specimen was CD8+ T cells from peripheral blood mononuclear cells, taken in the second trimester of pregnancy. These receptors originate from a female donor with multiple sclerosis, enrolled in a pregnancy study.

This clone has only a few counts. The rearrangement joins TRBV4-1 to TRBJ2-1; 12 nucleotides agree with TRBD2. Germline loops: CDR1 MGHRA, CDR2 YSYEKL. Losses at the gene ends were 6 bases for V and 8 bases for J; bases not matched to a gene: 14. The CDR3 is made up of 17 amino acids. The CDR3 DNA follows: TGCGCCAGCAGACCGACTAGCGGGGGCCCAACCGGAGATGAGCAGTTCTTC. It encodes CASRPTSGGPTGDEQFF.

This rearrangement joins TRBV19 to TRBJ1-2; maybe TRBD1 (5 bases). V gave up 9 bases and J gave up 8 bases, with 25 bases separating them. The CDR3 contains 15 residues. The V gene's germline CDR1 is LNHDA and CDR2 SQIVND (reference sequence). CDR3 in DNA: TGTGCCAGGGCCACCGCGGACAAACCACCTGAGGGCTACACCTTC. Translation gives CARATADKPPEGYTF.

The chain carries TRBV5-4 and TRBJ1-3, with 8 nucleotides matching TRBD1. Germline loops: CDR1 SGHNT, CDR2 YYREEE (reference sequence). CDR3 length: 16 residues. Trimming took 4 bases from V and 4 from J; bases not matched to a gene: 10. The CDR3 spells CASSPGQGFEGNTIYF. The CDR3 region has the DNA TGTGCCAGCAGCCCCGGACAGGGCTTTGAAGGAAACACCATATATTTT.

The rearrangement links TRBV29-1 to TRBJ2-1; 9 positions match TRBD2. The CDR3 length is 17 residues. Germline loops: CDR1 SQVTM, CDR2 ANQGSEA. V shed 3 bases, J shed 1 base, and the junction held 10 bases outside the gene matches. Here the CDR3 reads CSVEGGRAVESYNEQFF. CDR3 nucleotide sequence: TGCAGCGTTGAGGGCGGGAGGGCCGTTGAGTCCTACAATGAGCAGTTCTTC.

The chain uses TRBV27 and TRBJ2-1; 8 nucleotides line up with TRBD1. J lost 5 bases, V lost 2 bases, and 2 bases had no gene match. This CDR3 region has 14 residues. Germline CDR1 reads MNHEY; CDR2 reads SMNVEV (reference sequence). CDR3 nucleotides: TGTGCCAGCAGTTTACAGGGGGCCAACAATGAGCAGTTCTTC. Translating it yields CASSLQGANNEQFF.

This rearrangement joins TRBV6-4 to TRBJ2-3, with D perhaps matching TRBD2 (6 bases). This CDR3 contains 17 residues. The germline gives CDR1 MRHNA, CDR2 SNTAGT. V was clipped by 2 bases and J by 0 bases, with 15 bases between them. Here the CDR3 DNA reads TGTGCCAGCAGTGACCCCTTGGGGGAGGCGAGCACAGATACGCAGTATTTT. Encoded protein: CASSDPLGEASTDTQYF.

This chain uses TRBV12-5 with TRBJ1-5; 8 nucleotides match TRBD1. Germline CDR1 and CDR2: LGHNT and FRNRAP. The junction had 11 bases not matched to a gene; V was cut back by 0 bases and J by 7 bases. CDR3 size: 17 residues. The CDR3 sequence is CASGLVKGQGVKQPQHF. DNA of the CDR3: TGTGCTAGTGGTTTGGTAAAAGGACAGGGTGTAAAACAGCCCCAGCATTTT. The full variable domain, completed using reference TRBV12-5 and TRBJ1-5, is DARVTQTPRHKVTEMGQEVTMRCQPILGHNTVFWYRQTMMQGLELLAYFRNRAPLDDSGMPKDRFSAEMPDATLATLKIQPSEPRDSAVYFCASGLVKGQGVKQPQHFGDGTRLSIL.

This chain joins TRBV4-1 and TRBJ2-7, with D possibly being TRBD2 (5 bases). CDR3 length equals 16 residues. Germline assignment: CDR1 MGHRA and CDR2 YSYEKL. The V end lost 4 bases, the J end lost 4 bases, and 20 bases lay between the germline ends. The CDR3 DNA reads TGCGCCAGCAGCCCCCAAGGAGGCGAATTCTCGTACGAGCAGTACTTC. It is translated as CASSPQGGEFSYEQYF.